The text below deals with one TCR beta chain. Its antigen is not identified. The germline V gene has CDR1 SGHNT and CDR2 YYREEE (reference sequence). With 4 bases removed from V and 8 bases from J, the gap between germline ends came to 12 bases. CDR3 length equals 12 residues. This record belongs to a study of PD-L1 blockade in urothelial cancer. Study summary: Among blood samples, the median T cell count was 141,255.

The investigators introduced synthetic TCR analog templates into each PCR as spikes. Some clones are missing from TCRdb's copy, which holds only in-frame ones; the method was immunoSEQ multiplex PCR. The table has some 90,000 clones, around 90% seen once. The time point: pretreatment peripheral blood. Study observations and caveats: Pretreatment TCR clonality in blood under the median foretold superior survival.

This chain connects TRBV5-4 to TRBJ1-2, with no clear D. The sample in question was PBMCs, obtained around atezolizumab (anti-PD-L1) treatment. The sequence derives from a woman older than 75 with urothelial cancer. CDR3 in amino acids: CASSHTGEGYTF. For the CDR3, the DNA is TGTGCCAGCAGCCACACCGGGGAAGGCTACACCTTC.